The 30 T cell receptor beta chains listed next were all sequenced from one sample in a study of blood T cell repertoires in COVID-19. Libraries were prepared by immunoSEQ multiplex PCR; TCRdb keeps only in-frame clonotypes and omits some of them. The sample holds hundreds of thousands of clones, approximately 90% seen once. The sample taken for sequencing was peripheral blood. The receptors originated from a man between 18 and 35 years old with COVID-19, enrolled during active disease.

CDR3: CASSPRTGVAYEQYF. CDR3 DNA: TGCGCCAGCAGCCCAAGGACAGGGGTGGCCTACGAGCAGTACTTC. V is TRBV5-1 and J is TRBJ2-7, with 9 bases identical to TRBD1. The germline CDR1 and CDR2 sequences are SGHRS and YFSETQ. The junction had 7 bases not matched to a gene; V was cut back by 4 bases and J by 2 bases. This CDR3 has 15 amino acids.

This clone was counted once. CDR3: CASSPRSTAGNTIYF. The CDR3 DNA follows: TGTGCCAGCAGTCCTCGCTCAACGGCTGGAAACACCATATATTTT. The V gene is TRBV6-5, the J gene TRBJ1-3; the D is unclear. V was pared by 5 bases and J by 2 bases, with 13 bases between. The CDR3 loop spans 15 amino acids. Germline loops: CDR1 MNHEY, CDR2 SVGAGI.

CDR3 protein: CAEGAGAKNIQYF. The CDR3 DNA reads TGTGCCGAGGGGGCAGGGGCCAAAAACATTCAGTACTTC. The chain couples TRBV2 to TRBJ2-4; 7 positions agree with TRBD1. CDR3 size: 13 residues. Trimming took 11 bases from V and 1 from J; bases not matched to a gene: 5. Germline loops: CDR1 SNHLY, CDR2 FYNNEI.

The CDR3 loop is CASSPVGGRGSYEQYF. The CDR3 coding sequence is TGCGCCAGCAGCCCAGTGGGGGGACGAGGCTCCTACGAGCAGTACTTC. V and J are TRBV5-1 and TRBJ2-7; possibly TRBD2 for D (6 bases). V lost 4 bases and J 0 bases, leaving 17 bases between the germline ends. CDR1 is SGHRS and CDR2 is YFSETQ in the germline V gene. This CDR3 has 16 residues.

This clone was observed a single time. This chain joins TRBV9 and TRBJ2-3, with TRBD2 matching over 10 bases. V shed 0 bases, J shed 6 bases, and the junction held 4 bases outside the gene matches. This CDR3 spans 15 amino acids. Germline lookup yields CDR1 SGDLS and CDR2 YYNGEE. CDR3 sequence (DNA): TGTGCCAGCAGCGTAGGAACGACTAGCGGGGATACGCAGTATTTT. Its translation: CASSVGTTSGDTQYF.

The chain employs TRBV5-1 and TRBJ1-5; D not certain. The V end was cut by 5 bases, the J end by 4 bases, with 10 bases between. Germline V CDR1 and CDR2: SGHRS, YFSETQ. The CDR3 is 13 residues long. The CDR3 reads CASSPNSNQPQHF. In nucleotides, the CDR3 is TGCGCCAGCAGTCCAAACAGTAATCAGCCCCAGCATTTT.

V and J are TRBV3-1 (or the pseudogene TRBV3-2) and TRBJ2-5; 8 positions agree with TRBD2. The CDR3 extends over 14 amino acids. Germline V gene data show CDR1 as LGHDT and CDR2 as YNNKEL (reference sequence). Trimming took 3 bases from V and 4 from J; bases not matched to a gene: 4. The CDR3 DNA reads as TGTGCCAGCAGCCACCTGAGCGGGGGAGAGACCCAGTACTTC. Its translation is CASSHLSGGETQYF.

This rearrangement joins TRBV7-2 to TRBJ2-3; 7 bases line up with TRBD2. Trimming took 5 bases from V and 7 from J; bases not matched to a gene: 12. CDR3 length: 15 amino acids. Germline CDR1 SGHTA, CDR2 FQGNSA. The CDR3 reads CASSPPLGGSNTQYF. The CDR3 DNA follows: TGTGCCAGCAGCCCACCCTTGGGGGGGTCGAATACGCAGTATTTT.

This rearrangement joins TRBV29-1 to TRBJ1-1; 7 bases are a match to TRBD1. The CDR3 covers 12 residues. Germline lookup yields CDR1 SQVTM and CDR2 ANQGSEA. Germline trimming cut 5 bases from V and 5 bases from J; bases unmatched to any gene: 5. The CDR3 coding sequence is TGCAGCGTTACAGGGGATCAGACTGAAGCTTTCTTT. As protein: CSVTGDQTEAFF.

This chain uses TRBV5-4 with TRBJ2-1, with 10 bases lining up with TRBD1. The CDR3 has 16 amino acids. The junction had 6 bases not matched to a gene; V was cut back by 1 base and J by 5 bases. The germline V gene has CDR1 SGHNT and CDR2 YYREEE (reference sequence). The CDR3 is CASSLPRDRGNNEQFF. The CDR3 DNA is TGTGCCAGCAGCTTGCCTCGGGACAGGGGTAACAATGAGCAGTTCTTC.

The CDR3 loop is CASSPILGAAYEQYF. The CDR3 DNA follows: TGTGCCAGCAGCCCGATCTTGGGGGCCGCCTACGAGCAGTACTTC. V and J are TRBV5-4 and TRBJ2-7, with a tentative D call TRBD1 (6 bases). Looked up from germline, CDR1 is SGHNT and CDR2 is YYREEE (reference sequence). The CDR3 is made up of 15 amino acids. Trimming left V 4 bases short and J 2 bases short, with 16 bases between.

V usage is TRBV11-3 and J usage is TRBJ2-2; tentatively, D is TRBD1 (6 bases). Germline V gives CDR1 SGHNT, CDR2 YENEEA. V gave up 7 bases and J gave up 2 bases, with 11 bases separating them. This CDR3 spans 14 amino acids. The DNA of the CDR3 is TGTGCCAGCAAAGGACAGACCAACACCGGGGAGCTGTTTTTT. This gives the protein CASKGQTNTGELFF.

This chain links TRBV5-8 with TRBJ1-1, with 8 bases lining up with TRBD1. Germline values: CDR1 SGHTS, CDR2 YDEGEE. V gave up 7 bases and J gave up 1 base; unmatched junction bases: 15. The CDR3 length is 17 residues. DNA for the CDR3: TGTGCCAGCTCTCGGACAGGGTTCGGGGGGAGGAACACTGAAGCTTTCTTT. Protein sequence: CASSRTGFGGRNTEAFF.

The rearrangement joins TRBV6-1 to TRBJ1-6; tentatively, D is TRBD1 (5 bases). Germline values: CDR1 MNHNS, CDR2 SASEGT. V was trimmed by 1 base and J by 8 bases, leaving 12 bases between them. The CDR3 has 15 amino acids. The chain's CDR3 is CASSEEVGGYSPLHF. In DNA, the CDR3 is TGTGCCAGCAGTGAAGAAGTGGGGGGATATTCACCCCTCCACTTT.

The J gene is TRBJ1-4, the V gene TRBV5-1; D is possibly TRBD1 (6 bases). Trimming removed 2 bases at V and 8 bases at J, with 16 bases between. Germline V lookup: CDR1 SGHRS, CDR2 YFSETQ. The CDR3 length is 15 residues. For the CDR3, the DNA is TGCGCCAGCAGCTTAGGTGCGTCAGGGGACGAAAAACTGTTTTTT. This gives the protein CASSLGASGDEKLFF.

The genes are TRBV21-1 and TRBJ1-5; the D call TRBD1 from the table was never checked on the DNA. TRBV21-1 is a pseudogene. The CDR3 has 15 residues. The CDR3: CASSSWTDSNQPQHF. CDR3 nucleotides: TGTGCCAGCAGCTCCTGGACAGATAGCAATCAGCCCCAGCATTTT.

The rearrangement links TRBV18 to TRBJ2-3; no firm D call. Germline CDR1 is KGHSH and CDR2 is LQKENI. V was trimmed by 2 bases and J by 2 bases, leaving 8 bases between them. CDR3 length equals 14 residues. This CDR3 reads CASSPGRSTDTQYF. The DNA of the CDR3 is TGTGCCAGCTCACCAGGCAGGTCCACAGATACGCAGTATTTT.

This sequence joins TRBV11-2 and TRBJ2-5, with TRBD1 matching 8 bases. Germline V CDR1 and CDR2: SGHAT, FQNNGV. Germline trimming cut 6 bases from V and 5 bases from J; bases unmatched to any gene: 8. The CDR3 has 14 residues. CDR3 nucleotides: TGTGCCAGCAGGCAGGCCAGGGGGCGGGAGACCCAGTACTTC. It encodes CASRQARGRETQYF.

The V and J genes are TRBV15 and TRBJ1-1; D remains unclear. CDR3 length equals 14 residues. Germline-derived CDR1 and CDR2 are LNHNV and YYDKDF (reference sequence). V dropped 1 base and J dropped 4 bases, with 10 bases sitting between them. The CDR3 region has the DNA TGTGCCACCAGCAGAGGTTTCGGTAGCACTGAAGCTTTCTTT. It codes for CATSRGFGSTEAFF.

This chain joins TRBV19 and TRBJ2-7; the D gene is possibly TRBD2 (6 bases). The CDR3 extends over 15 amino acids. Trimming cost V 3 bases and J 2 bases, with 14 bases left between them. The germline gives CDR1 LNHDA, CDR2 SQIVND (reference sequence). DNA for the CDR3: TGTGCCAGTAGTATGAGGGCGGGGAATACCTACGAGCAGTACTTC. Amino acids: CASSMRAGNTYEQYF.

This chain connects TRBV30 to TRBJ1-3; D unclear. V gave up 4 bases and J gave up 2 bases, with 15 bases separating them. Germline CDR1 reads GTSNPN; CDR2 reads SVGIG (reference sequence). The CDR3 consists of 15 residues. CDR3 bases: TGTGCCTGGACCGGTGGTTTAGTCCCTGGAAACACCATATATTTT. This encodes CAWTGGLVPGNTIYF.

The genes are TRBV11-3 and TRBJ2-7; 9 nucleotides line up with TRBD2. The CDR3 consists of 16 residues. Germline-derived CDR1 and CDR2 are SGHNT and YENEEA. The V segment lost 5 bases and the J segment 7 bases; nucleotides outside the gene matches: 15. CDR3 protein: CASSPELAGGPKEQYF. The DNA of the CDR3 is TGTGCCAGCAGCCCCGAACTGGCGGGAGGGCCGAAAGAGCAGTACTTC.

The chain couples TRBV7-9 to TRBJ2-3, with 9 bases fitting TRBD2. The CDR3 spans 15 residues. The germline V gene encodes CDR1 SEHNR and CDR2 FQNEAQ (reference sequence). The V segment lost 2 bases and the J segment 4 bases; nucleotides outside the gene matches: 4. The CDR3 DNA reads TGTGCCAGCAGCTTAACTGGCGGGGGGGCAGATACGCAGTATTTT. Translation: CASSLTGGGADTQYF.

The V call is TRBV2, the J call TRBJ2-7; D might be TRBD1 (5 bases). V was cut by 6 bases and J by 5 bases, with 14 bases left in between. This CDR3 spans 13 amino acids. Per germline, CDR1 SNHLY and CDR2 FYNNEI. The CDR3 spells CASRQGIRDEQYF. The CDR3 DNA sequence: TGTGCCAGCAGGCAGGGAATCCGAGACGAGCAGTACTTC.

The chain uses TRBV19 and TRBJ1-2; unclear D gene. Trimming removed 5 bases from V and 4 bases from J, with 11 bases in between. The germline CDR1 and CDR2 sequences are LNHDA and SQIVND (reference sequence). The CDR3 has 13 amino acids. The chain's CDR3 is CASSPGVFYGYTF. The DNA for the CDR3 is TGTGCCAGTAGTCCCGGGGTATTCTATGGCTACACCTTC. Full variable domain (rest looked up from reference TRBV19 and TRBJ1-2): DGGITQSPKYLFRKEGQNVTLSCEQNLNHDAMYWYRQDPGQGLRLIYYSQIVNDFQKGDIAEGYSVSREKKESFPLTVTSAQKNPTAFYLCASSPGVFYGYTFGSGTRLTVV.

The chain recombines TRBV6-5 with TRBJ2-2; D unclear. The CDR3 has 14 residues. Germline CDR1 is MNHEY and CDR2 is SVGAGI. V was trimmed by 6 bases and J by 0 bases, leaving 8 bases between them. The CDR3: CASSVESNTGELFF. The CDR3 nucleotides read TGTGCCAGCAGCGTTGAGTCGAACACCGGGGAGCTGTTTTTT.

The rearrangement joins TRBV30 to TRBJ2-2; the match to TRBD2 covers 7 bases. The CDR3 is 15 residues long. CDR1 is GTSNPN and CDR2 is SVGIG in the germline V gene (reference sequence). V gave up 0 bases and J gave up 4 bases; unmatched junction bases: 5. DNA of the CDR3: TGTGCCTGGAGTGTACCCGGGAGGCGCACCGGGGAGCTGTTTTTT. Its protein product is CAWSVPGRRTGELFF.

This chain uses TRBV10-2 with TRBJ2-5; a weak D match, TRBD1 (5 bases). Germline loops: CDR1 WSHSY, CDR2 SAAADI. CDR3 length: 15 amino acids. V lost 1 base to trimming and J lost 3 bases, with 12 bases between them. The CDR3 loop reads CASSEFGSGKETQYF. CDR3 sequence (DNA): TGCGCCAGCAGTGAGTTTGGTTCAGGGAAAGAGACCCAGTACTTC.

The CDR3 nucleotides are TGCGCCAGCAGGCGACAGCCAAACTATGGCTACACCTTC. This translates into CASRRQPNYGYTF. The gene calls are TRBV10-1 and TRBJ1-2; a weak D match, TRBD1 (5 bases). Trimming took off 6 bases at V and 2 bases at J, with 10 bases between the two ends. The CDR3 covers 13 residues. Germline assignment: CDR1 WNHNN and CDR2 SYGVQD (reference sequence).

This clone has more than one count but fewer than ten. The rearrangement links TRBV6-5 to TRBJ1-6, with TRBD1 matching 9 bases. The CDR3 consists of 16 residues. V dropped 2 bases and J dropped 10; count of bases not matched to a gene: 9. Germline-derived CDR1 and CDR2 are MNHEY and SVGAGI. The CDR3 protein is CASSYKGQGRKSPLHF. Here the CDR3 DNA reads TGTGCCAGCAGTTACAAAGGACAGGGGAGAAAGTCACCCCTCCACTTT.